The 12 T cell receptor beta chains given below trace back to one sample, sequenced in a study of T-cell reconstitution after alpha-beta-depleted transplantation in children. A TCRbeta library incorporating unique molecular identifiers was prepared. TCRdb independently ran MiXCR on the PCR reads; one entry per CDR3 protein. The sample yields 100,000 or so distinct CDR3 sequences, 20% to 25% seen once. The specimen was PBMCs, collected before TCRalphabeta/CD19-depleted stem cell transplant. These receptors all come from a boy aged 2 to 10 with acute lymphoblastic leukemia, due to receive a stem cell transplant.

This chain uses TRBV24-1 with TRBJ1-2; 7 bases fit TRBD1. Germline CDR1 is KGHDR and CDR2 is SFDVKD. V trimming: 4 bases; J trimming: 8 bases; junction bases outside the gene matches: 9. The CDR3 consists of 14 residues. This chain's CDR3 is CATSDKKTGFGYTF. The CDR3 DNA reads as TGTGCCACCAGTGACAAAAAGACAGGGTTCGGCTACACCTTC.

V usage is TRBV5-1 and J usage is TRBJ1-5; D is possibly TRBD1 (6 bases). Trimming took 2 bases from V and 1 from J, leaving 10 bases between them. CDR3 length equals 15 residues. Germline CDR1 reads SGHRS; CDR2 reads YFSETQ. CDR3 nucleotides: TGCGCCAGCAGCTTCGAAGGGGGAAGCAATCAGCCCCAGCATTTT. It specifies CASSFEGGSNQPQHF. Full variable domain (remainder filled in from reference TRBV5-1 and TRBJ1-5): KAGVTQTPRYLIKTRGQQVTLSCSPISGHRSVSWYQQTPGQGLQFLFEYFSETQRNKGNFPGRFSGRQFSNSRSEMNVSTLELGDSALYLCASSFEGGSNQPQHFGDGTRLSIL.

This clonotype was seen only a few times. The J gene is TRBJ2-3, the V gene TRBV6-2 or TRBV6-3; D is unclear. The V end lost 6 bases, the J end lost 1 base, and 8 bases lay between the germline ends. Germline CDR1 MNHEY, CDR2 SVGEGT. This CDR3 comprises 13 residues. The CDR3 nucleotides read TGTGCCAGCAGGGGTCTAGGCACAGATACGCAGTATTTT. Translated, it gives CASRGLGTDTQYF.

This sequence joins TRBV7-2 and TRBJ2-7; D gene uncertain. Per germline, CDR1 SGHTA and CDR2 FQGNSA. The V end lost 1 base, the J end lost 2 bases, and 6 bases lay between the germline ends. The CDR3 consists of 13 residues. This CDR3 reads CASSLVRAYEQYF. The CDR3 DNA reads as TGTGCCAGCAGCTTAGTTAGGGCCTACGAGCAGTACTTC.

This clonotype was found a few times. This chain joins TRBV20-1 and TRBJ1-1; 8 nucleotides line up with TRBD1. This CDR3 has 12 residues. Trimming removed 1 base from V and 5 bases from J; junction bases left unmatched: 0. CDR1 is DFQATT and CDR2 is SNEGSKA in the germline V gene (reference sequence). CDR3 sequence reads: CSARGQGTEAFF. The CDR3 region has the DNA TGCAGTGCTAGAGGACAGGGGACTGAAGCTTTCTTT.

V and J are TRBV5-1 and TRBJ2-2; TRBD2 might be the D (7 bases). V was clipped by 0 bases and J by 0 bases, with 18 bases between them. Germline V gives CDR1 SGHRS, CDR2 YFSETQ. The CDR3 loop spans 19 amino acids. The CDR3 nucleotides read TGCGCCAGCAGCTTGGCGGGGGCTAGCGGAGGTGCGAACACCGGGGAGCTGTTTTTT. Amino acids: CASSLAGASGGANTGELFF. Together with reference TRBV5-1 and TRBJ2-2, the CDR3 gives the full variable domain: KAGVTQTPRYLIKTRGQQVTLSCSPISGHRSVSWYQQTPGQGLQFLFEYFSETQRNKGNFPGRFSGRQFSNSRSEMNVSTLELGDSALYLCASSLAGASGGANTGELFFGEGSRLTVL.

The J gene is TRBJ2-7, the V gene TRBV4-1, with no clear D. Trimming took 1 base from V and 7 from J, leaving 14 bases between them. CDR1 is MGHRA and CDR2 is YSYEKL in the germline V gene. The CDR3 length is 14 residues. Here the CDR3 reads CASSQGLVMGEQYF. The CDR3 DNA is TGCGCCAGCAGCCAAGGCCTAGTGATGGGAGAGCAGTACTTC.

This clonotype came up a few times. This rearrangement joins TRBV12-3 or TRBV12-4 to TRBJ2-5; a weak D match, TRBD2 (5 bases). This CDR3 contains 13 residues. Between the trimmed V and J ends, which lost 3 bases and 4 bases, there was a span of 9 bases. The CDR3 spells CASSFRTPETQYF. DNA of the CDR3: TGTGCCAGCAGTTTTAGGACTCCAGAGACCCAGTACTTC.

This clonotype has more than one count but fewer than ten. This sequence joins TRBV28 and TRBJ2-6; D gene ambiguous. The CDR3 is 13 residues long. Per the germline V gene, CDR1 is MDHEN and CDR2 is SYDVKM. Trimming shortened V by 6 bases and J by 4 bases, and 7 bases separated the two germline ends. Here the CDR3 DNA reads TGTGCCAGCAGAAAAAGAGGGGCCAACGTCCTGACTTTC. It specifies CASRKRGANVLTF.

The chain employs TRBV28 and TRBJ1-2; D ambiguous. The CDR3 is 13 amino acids. V lost 5 bases and J 4 bases, leaving 11 bases between the germline ends. Germline CDR1 MDHEN, CDR2 SYDVKM. CDR3 in DNA: TGTGCCAGCAGTCCCCAGTTCGCCTATGGCTACACCTTC. It yields the protein CASSPQFAYGYTF.

This clonotype was found once. At one end the junction does not follow the germline gene, possibly because of a read error. This chain connects TRBV2 to TRBJ2-1, with unresolved D. Per the germline V gene, CDR1 is SNHLY and CDR2 is FYNNEI. CDR3 size: 10 residues. The CDR3 DNA sequence: TGTGCCAGCAGTGAGTTGCCTCCCGTCTTC. Translating gives CASSELPPVF.

In DNA, the CDR3 is TGCGCCAGCAGCGAGGGGACAGCCTACGAGCAGTACTTC. This codes for CASSEGTAYEQYF. The chain has TRBV5-1 and TRBJ2-7, with 7 positions matching TRBD1. CDR3 length equals 13 residues. The V gene end was trimmed by 4 bases and the J gene end by 2 bases; junction bases not matched to a gene: 3. Per germline, CDR1 SGHRS and CDR2 YFSETQ. Supplemented by reference TRBV5-1 and TRBJ2-7, the full variable domain reads KAGVTQTPRYLIKTRGQQVTLSCSPISGHRSVSWYQQTPGQGLQFLFEYFSETQRNKGNFPGRFSGRQFSNSRSEMNVSTLELGDSALYLCASSEGTAYEQYFGPGTRLTVT.